The 27 T cell receptor beta chains in this list originate from one sample, sequenced in a study of shared T cell receptors in the human thymus. Data came from immunoSEQ multiplex PCR; TCRdb stores just in-frame clones and leaves some out. The sample records about 500,000 clones, about 84% being singletons. The same sample was also studied in work on human thymus T cells.

Sequenced sample: thymocytes. These TCRs come from a boy younger than two with a congenital heart defect.

The chain recombines TRBV28 with TRBJ1-2, with D perhaps TRBD1 (5 bases). Germline V gives CDR1 MDHEN, CDR2 SYDVKM. The CDR3 loop spans 18 amino acids. V was pared by 5 bases and J by 2 bases, with 24 bases between. Here the CDR3 reads CASSIKAVGGGRNYGYTF. The CDR3, as DNA: TGTGCCAGCAGTATAAAGGCGGTGGGGGGAGGTCGGAACTATGGCTACACCTTC.

The genes are TRBV6-6 and TRBJ1-4; 9 bases are a match to TRBD1. The CDR3 has 14 residues. CDR1 MNHNY and CDR2 SVGAGI come from the germline V gene (reference sequence). Germline trimming cut 2 bases from V and 5 bases from J; bases unmatched to any gene: 0. CDR3 protein: CASSYGTGNEKLFF. CDR3 DNA: TGTGCCAGCAGTTACGGGACAGGGAATGAAAAACTGTTTTTT.

The chain links TRBV27 to TRBJ1-5; D might be TRBD1 (5 bases). V lost 2 bases to trimming and J lost 5 bases, with 10 bases between them. The CDR3 extends over 14 amino acids. Germline CDR1 reads MNHEY; CDR2 reads SMNVEV (reference sequence). CDR3 protein: CASSLGGKDQPQHF. The CDR3 coding sequence is TGTGCCAGCAGTTTAGGGGGGAAGGATCAGCCCCAGCATTTT.

This sequence joins TRBV19 and TRBJ1-2; D is possibly TRBD1 (5 bases). The CDR3 consists of 14 residues. V gave up 3 bases and J gave up 4 bases, with 12 bases separating them. The germline CDR1 and CDR2 sequences are LNHDA and SQIVND (reference sequence). The CDR3 DNA is TGTGCCAGTAGTATTTTGCGACAGCCCTATGGCTACACCTTC. It yields the protein CASSILRQPYGYTF.

The chain is built from TRBV28 and TRBJ2-3; 16 nucleotides align to TRBD2. The J segment lost 4 bases and the V segment lost 5 bases, leaving 24 bases of the junction unmatched. The CDR3 sequence is 23 residues long. Looked up from germline, CDR1 is MDHEN and CDR2 is SYDVKM. The CDR3 bases are TGTGCCAGCAGTCCTACCTCGAGGCCGGGACTAGCGGGAGGGTATTGGGTGGCAGATACGCAGTATTTT. Its translation: CASSPTSRPGLAGGYWVADTQYF.

This sequence joins TRBV29-1 and TRBJ2-3; 8 bases align to TRBD2. There are 17 residues in the CDR3. Germline V lookup: CDR1 SQVTM, CDR2 ANQGSEA. After removal of 4 bases from V and 1 base from J, the junction contained 13 bases not matched to a gene. The CDR3 is CSVVRREAPAGTDTQYF. Written as DNA, the CDR3 is TGCAGCGTTGTAAGGCGGGAGGCCCCAGCGGGCACAGATACGCAGTATTTT.

V is TRBV30 and J is TRBJ2-7; possibly TRBD1 for D (5 bases). The CDR3 length is 18 residues. CDR1 is GTSNPN and CDR2 is SVGIG in the germline V gene (reference sequence). The ends were cut back, 1 base at V and 0 bases at J, with 22 bases in the middle. CDR3 DNA: TGTGCCTGGAGTGGAAGATATTATCGGGCAGGGATCTCCTACGAGCAGTACTTC. It translates to CAWSGRYYRAGISYEQYF.

This clone was found once. V is TRBV28 and J is TRBJ2-3, with D unresolved. The CDR3 spans 14 residues. Trimming stripped 6 bases from V and 6 bases from J, with 16 bases between. Germline V gene lookup returns CDR1 MDHEN and CDR2 SYDVKM. CDR3 residues: CASRCPVSSDTQYF. The CDR3 nucleotides read TGTGCCAGCAGGTGTCCGGTGTCTTCGGATACGCAGTATTTT.

This CDR3 reads CAWSARDRRTNNQPQHF. CDR3 in DNA: TGTGCCTGGAGTGCCAGGGACAGGCGGACAAACAATCAGCCCCAGCATTTT. This chain uses TRBV30 with TRBJ1-5; TRBD1 matches 8 bases. Looked up from germline, CDR1 is GTSNPN and CDR2 is SVGIG (reference sequence). The J segment lost 3 bases and the V segment lost 1 base, leaving 11 bases of the junction unmatched. The CDR3 sequence is 17 residues long.

This chain joins TRBV6-1 and TRBJ2-7; D unclear. Trimming stripped 3 bases from V and 4 bases from J, with 16 bases between. The CDR3 runs 15 residues. Germline V gene data show CDR1 as MNHNS and CDR2 as SASEGT. The CDR3 loop reads CASSDPSRGEYEQYF. The CDR3 region has the DNA TGTGCCAGCAGTGACCCCTCAAGAGGAGAGTACGAGCAGTACTTC.

V is TRBV11-2 and J is TRBJ1-3; D is unclear. The CDR3 contains 13 residues. Germline V gene data show CDR1 as SGHAT and CDR2 as FQNNGV. Trimming took off 2 bases at V and 5 bases at J, with 7 bases between the two ends. The CDR3 sequence: CASSLSSRNTIYF. CDR3 nucleotide sequence: TGTGCCAGCAGCTTATCAAGCCGAAACACCATATATTTT.

J is TRBJ2-3 and V is TRBV11-2; TRBD1 agrees at 7 bases. Germline V gene sequence: CDR1 SGHAT, CDR2 FQNNGV. With 1 base clipped from V and 2 bases from J, the junction kept 6 bases outside the gene matches. The CDR3 totals 16 residues. CDR3 in amino acids: CASSLASTGNTDTQYF. DNA for the CDR3: TGTGCCAGCAGCTTAGCATCGACAGGGAACACAGATACGCAGTATTTT.

The J gene is TRBJ2-7, the V gene TRBV19, with TRBD2 identical over 10 bases. There are 16 residues in the CDR3. Germline CDR1 reads LNHDA; CDR2 reads SQIVND (reference sequence). V lost 5 bases to trimming and J lost 7 bases; unmatched junction nucleotides: 14. DNA for the CDR3: TGTGCCAGTAGTCCCCCTAGCGGGAGAAGACCCGGGGAGCAGTACTTC. Amino acids: CASSPPSGRRPGEQYF.

The sample holds a few counts of this clone. The rearrangement uses TRBV19 and TRBJ2-3; D is undetermined. V was clipped by 1 base and J by 5 bases, with 10 bases between them. Germline V gives CDR1 LNHDA, CDR2 SQIVND (reference sequence). The CDR3 consists of 14 residues. DNA of the CDR3: TGTGCCAGTAGTATAGGCTACCGCGGAGATACGCAGTATTTT. Encoded protein: CASSIGYRGDTQYF.

The chain links TRBV7-9 to TRBJ2-3, with D possibly being TRBD2 (6 bases). The CDR3 extends over 13 amino acids. V shed 2 bases and J shed 5 bases, with 8 bases lying between them. Looked up from germline, CDR1 is SEHNR and CDR2 is FQNEAQ (reference sequence). The CDR3, as DNA: TGTGCCAGCAGCTTACGGCGGGGAGATACGCAGTATTTT. Translating it yields CASSLRRGDTQYF.

This sequence joins TRBV25-1 and TRBJ2-7; D perhaps matches TRBD2 (5 bases). V lost 2 bases and J 7 bases, leaving 21 bases between the germline ends. The CDR3 is 16 residues long. From germline, CDR1 is MGHDK and CDR2 SYGVNS. The CDR3 DNA sequence: TGTGCCAGCAGTGAAGAAAAACCCCCACCCCCGGGAGAGCAGTACTTC. Translating gives CASSEEKPPPPGEQYF.

V gene TRBV12-2 combines with J gene TRBJ1-1; the table gives TRBD1 as D, unverified against the DNA. TRBV12-2 is a documented pseudogene. CDR3 length: 15 residues. CDR3 DNA sequence: TGTGCAAGTCGCCTATTCAGGGGGCGAGGGACTGAAGCTTTCTTT. It specifies CASRLFRGRGTEAFF.

The V call is TRBV4-3, the J call TRBJ2-4; D remains unclear. The germline CDR1 and CDR2 sequences are LGHNA and YSLEER. The V end was cut by 0 bases, the J end by 3 bases, with 15 bases between. The length of the CDR3 is 17 residues. The CDR3 DNA is TGCGCCAGCAGCCAAGAAGACGAGGCCCCTAGCAAAAACATTCAGTACTTC. It encodes CASSQEDEAPSKNIQYF.

This clone was found once. The rearrangement joins TRBV10-1 to TRBJ2-2; 7 positions match TRBD1. Unmatched junction bases numbered 4, after V lost 6 bases and J lost 3 bases. From germline, CDR1 is WNHNN and CDR2 SYGVQD (reference sequence). This CDR3 comprises 14 residues. CDR3 protein: CASRPTGDTGELFF. The CDR3 DNA reads TGCGCCAGCAGACCCACAGGGGACACCGGGGAGCTGTTTTTT.

CDR3 residues: CATSRDVKFGGRAREQYF. The DNA of the CDR3 is TGTGCCACCAGCAGAGATGTCAAATTTGGCGGGAGGGCCCGGGAGCAGTACTTC. The chain couples TRBV15 to TRBJ2-7; TRBD2 matches 9 bases. The CDR3 runs 18 residues. V was pared by 0 bases and J by 7 bases, with 16 bases of the junction left unmatched. The germline CDR1 and CDR2 sequences are LNHNV and YYDKDF (reference sequence).

The chain has TRBV7-6 and TRBJ2-7; 7 nucleotides line up with TRBD2. The CDR3 is made up of 14 amino acids. CDR1 SGHVS and CDR2 FNYEAQ come from the germline V gene. V was pared by 5 bases and J by 3 bases, with 7 bases of the junction left unmatched. In DNA, the CDR3 is TGTGCCAGCAGCCTCGGACTAGGAGACTACGAGCAGTACTTC. The encoded protein is CASSLGLGDYEQYF.

The V and J genes are TRBV10-2 and TRBJ1-2, with D unclear. V lost 4 bases, J lost 4 bases, and 13 bases lay in between. This CDR3 comprises 14 residues. Germline values: CDR1 WSHSY, CDR2 SAAADI. The CDR3 DNA sequence: TGCGCCAGCAGTGTATCACAGAGCCCCTATGGCTACACCTTC. As protein: CASSVSQSPYGYTF.

The J gene is TRBJ2-7, the V gene TRBV27; weak D call: TRBD1 (7 bases). V lost 4 bases, J lost 7 bases, and 14 bases lay in between. Germline loops: CDR1 MNHEY, CDR2 SMNVEV (reference sequence). The CDR3 runs 13 residues. The CDR3 nucleotides read TGTGCCAGCAGTTACCACGCAGGGGGGGAGCAGTACTTC. This gives the protein CASSYHAGGEQYF.

Only a few counts were recorded for this clone. This sequence joins TRBV19 and TRBJ2-1; no clear D gene. Trimming left V 3 bases short and J 8 bases short, with 5 bases between. CDR3 size: 11 residues. Per the germline V gene, CDR1 is LNHDA and CDR2 is SQIVND (reference sequence). The CDR3: CASSISYEQFF. The CDR3 DNA reads as TGTGCCAGTAGTATTAGCTATGAGCAGTTCTTC.

The chain employs TRBV4-3 and TRBJ1-2, with D perhaps TRBD1 (6 bases). Per germline, CDR1 LGHNA and CDR2 YSLEER. Trimming removed 1 base at V and 8 bases at J, with 14 bases between. This CDR3 is built from 14 residues. Here the CDR3 reads CASSQGIPGDGYTF. The CDR3 DNA sequence: TGCGCCAGCAGCCAAGGGATTCCAGGGGACGGCTACACCTTC.

This chain joins TRBV2 and TRBJ1-2; D might be TRBD1 (5 bases). The CDR3 spans 13 residues. The germline gives CDR1 SNHLY, CDR2 FYNNEI. The V gene lost 3 bases and the J gene lost 7 bases, with 12 bases spanning the gap. CDR3 nucleotide sequence: TGTGCCAGCAGTGACCCAGGGAGGTCTGGCTACACCTTC. Translating it yields CASSDPGRSGYTF.

This chain links TRBV30 with TRBJ1-3, with TRBD1 matching over 8 bases. The CDR3 sequence is 13 residues long. The trim removed 8 bases at V and 0 bases at J, leaving 3 bases unmatched. The germline CDR1 and CDR2 sequences are GTSNPN and SVGIG (reference sequence). The CDR3 coding sequence is TGTGCCCGCACAGGGGGCTCTGGAAACACCATATATTTT. Its protein is CARTGGSGNTIYF.